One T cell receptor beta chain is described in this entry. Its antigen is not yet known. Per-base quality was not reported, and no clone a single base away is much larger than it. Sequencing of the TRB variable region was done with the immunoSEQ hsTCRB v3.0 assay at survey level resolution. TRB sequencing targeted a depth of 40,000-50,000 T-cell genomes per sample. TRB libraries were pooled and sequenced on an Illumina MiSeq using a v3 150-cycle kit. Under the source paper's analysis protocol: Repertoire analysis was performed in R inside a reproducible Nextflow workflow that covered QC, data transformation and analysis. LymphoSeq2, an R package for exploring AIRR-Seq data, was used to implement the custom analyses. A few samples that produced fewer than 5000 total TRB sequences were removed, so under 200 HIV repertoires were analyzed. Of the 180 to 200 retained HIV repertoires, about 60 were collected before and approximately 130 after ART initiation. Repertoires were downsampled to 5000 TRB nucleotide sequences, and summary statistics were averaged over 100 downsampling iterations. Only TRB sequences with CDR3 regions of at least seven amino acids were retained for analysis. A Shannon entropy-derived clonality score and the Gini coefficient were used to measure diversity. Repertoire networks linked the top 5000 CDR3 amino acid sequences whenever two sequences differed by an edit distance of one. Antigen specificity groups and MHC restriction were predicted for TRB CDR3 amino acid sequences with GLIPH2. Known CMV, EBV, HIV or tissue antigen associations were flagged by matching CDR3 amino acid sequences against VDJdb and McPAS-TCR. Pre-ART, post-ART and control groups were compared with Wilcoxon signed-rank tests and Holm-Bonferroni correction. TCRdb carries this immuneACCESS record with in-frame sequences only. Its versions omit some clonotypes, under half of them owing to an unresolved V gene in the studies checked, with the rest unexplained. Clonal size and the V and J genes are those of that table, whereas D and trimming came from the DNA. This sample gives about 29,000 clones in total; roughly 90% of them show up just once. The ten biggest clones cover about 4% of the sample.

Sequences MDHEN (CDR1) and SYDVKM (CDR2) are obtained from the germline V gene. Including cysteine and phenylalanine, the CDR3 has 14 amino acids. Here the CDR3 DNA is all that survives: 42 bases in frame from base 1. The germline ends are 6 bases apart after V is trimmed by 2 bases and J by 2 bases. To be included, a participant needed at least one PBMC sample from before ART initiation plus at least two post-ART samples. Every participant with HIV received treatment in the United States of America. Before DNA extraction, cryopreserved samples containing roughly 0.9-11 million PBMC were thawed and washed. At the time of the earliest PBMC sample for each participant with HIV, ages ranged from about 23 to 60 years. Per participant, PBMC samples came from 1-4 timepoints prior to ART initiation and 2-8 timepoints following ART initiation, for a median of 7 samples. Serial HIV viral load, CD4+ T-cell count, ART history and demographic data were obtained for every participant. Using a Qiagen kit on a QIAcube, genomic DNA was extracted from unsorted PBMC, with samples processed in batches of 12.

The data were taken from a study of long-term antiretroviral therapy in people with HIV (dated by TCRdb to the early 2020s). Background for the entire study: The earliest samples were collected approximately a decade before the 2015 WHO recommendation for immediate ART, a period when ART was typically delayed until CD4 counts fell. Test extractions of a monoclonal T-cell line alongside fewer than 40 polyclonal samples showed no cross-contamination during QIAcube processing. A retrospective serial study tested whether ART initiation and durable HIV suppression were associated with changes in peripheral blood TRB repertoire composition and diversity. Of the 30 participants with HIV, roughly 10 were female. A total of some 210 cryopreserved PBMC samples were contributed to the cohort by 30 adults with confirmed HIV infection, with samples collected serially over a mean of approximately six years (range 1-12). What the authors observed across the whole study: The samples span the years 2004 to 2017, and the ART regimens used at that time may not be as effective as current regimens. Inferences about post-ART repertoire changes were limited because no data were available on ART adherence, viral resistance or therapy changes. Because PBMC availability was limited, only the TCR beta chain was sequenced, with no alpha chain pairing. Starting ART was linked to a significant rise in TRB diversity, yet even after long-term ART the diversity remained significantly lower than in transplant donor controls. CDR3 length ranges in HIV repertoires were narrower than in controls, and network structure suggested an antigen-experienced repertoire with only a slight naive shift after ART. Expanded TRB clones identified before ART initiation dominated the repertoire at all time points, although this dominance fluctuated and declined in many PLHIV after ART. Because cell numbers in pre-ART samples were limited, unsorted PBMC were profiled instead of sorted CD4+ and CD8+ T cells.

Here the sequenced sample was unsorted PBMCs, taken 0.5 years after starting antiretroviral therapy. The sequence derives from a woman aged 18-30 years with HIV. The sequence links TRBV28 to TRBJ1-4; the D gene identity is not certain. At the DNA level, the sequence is TGTGCCAGCAGTTTACAGGTGACTAATGAAAAACTGTTTTTT. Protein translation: CASSLQVTNEKLFF.